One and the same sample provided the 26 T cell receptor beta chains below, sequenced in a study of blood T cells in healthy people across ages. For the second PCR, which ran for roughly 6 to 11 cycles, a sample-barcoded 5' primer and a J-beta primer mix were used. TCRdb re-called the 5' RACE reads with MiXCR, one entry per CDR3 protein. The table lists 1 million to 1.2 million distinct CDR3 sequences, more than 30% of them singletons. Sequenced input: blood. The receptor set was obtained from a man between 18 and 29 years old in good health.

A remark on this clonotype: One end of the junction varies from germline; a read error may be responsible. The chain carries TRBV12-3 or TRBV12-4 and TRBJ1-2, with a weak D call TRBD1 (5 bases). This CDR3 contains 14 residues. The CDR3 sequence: CVSSGHLKNYGYTF. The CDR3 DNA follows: TGTGTCAGCAGTGGACACCTAAAAAACTATGGCTACACCTTC.

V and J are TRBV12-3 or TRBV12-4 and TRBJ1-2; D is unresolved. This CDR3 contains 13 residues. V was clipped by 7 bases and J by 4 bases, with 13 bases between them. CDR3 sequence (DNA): TGTGCCAGCAACCCGGCCGGGCCCTATGGCTACACCTTC. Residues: CASNPAGPYGYTF.

The DNA of the CDR3 is TGTGCCAGCGGCTCGGGACTAGCGGGGAGATTCACAGATACGCAGTATTTT. It translates to CASGSGLAGRFTDTQYF. V gene TRBV11-2 combines with J gene TRBJ2-3; TRBD2 agrees at 13 bases. CDR3 length: 17 amino acids. The V gene's germline CDR1 is SGHAT and CDR2 FQNNGV. Germline trimming cut 8 bases from V and 2 bases from J; bases unmatched to any gene: 10. Full variable domain (remainder filled in from reference TRBV11-2 and TRBJ2-3): EAGVAQSPRYKIIEKRQSVAFWCNPISGHATLYWYQQILGQGPKLLIQFQNNGVVDDSQLPKDRFSAERLKGVDSTLKIQPAKLEDSAVYLCASGSGLAGRFTDTQYFGPGTRLTVL.

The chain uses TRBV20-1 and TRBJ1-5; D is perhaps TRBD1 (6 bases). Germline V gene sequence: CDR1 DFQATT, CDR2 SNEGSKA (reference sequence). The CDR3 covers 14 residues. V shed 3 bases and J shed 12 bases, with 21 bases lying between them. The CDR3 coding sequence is TGCAGTGCTAGGACAGGCGATGCAACGAGCTTCCAGCATTTT. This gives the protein CSARTGDATSFQHF.

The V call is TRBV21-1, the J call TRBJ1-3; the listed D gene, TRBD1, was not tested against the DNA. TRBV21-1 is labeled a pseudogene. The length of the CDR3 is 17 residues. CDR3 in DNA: TGTGCCAGCAGCCTCCCCTCGGACCGAGGTTCTGGAAACACCATATATTTT. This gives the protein CASSLPSDRGSGNTIYF.

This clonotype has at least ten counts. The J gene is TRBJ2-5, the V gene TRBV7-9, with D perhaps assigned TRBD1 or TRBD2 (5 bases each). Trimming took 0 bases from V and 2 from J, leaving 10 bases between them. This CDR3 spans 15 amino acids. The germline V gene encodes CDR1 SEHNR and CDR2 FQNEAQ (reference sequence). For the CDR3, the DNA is TGTGCCAGCAGCTTAGCTGGGGGACGACAAGAGACCCAGTACTTC. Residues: CASSLAGGRQETQYF. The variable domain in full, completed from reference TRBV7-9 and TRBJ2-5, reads DTGVSQNPRHKITKRGQNVTFRCDPISEHNRLYWYRQTLGQGPEFLTYFQNEAQLEKSRLLSDRFSAERPKGSFSTLEIQRTEQGDSAMYLCASSLAGGRQETQYFGPGTRLLVL.

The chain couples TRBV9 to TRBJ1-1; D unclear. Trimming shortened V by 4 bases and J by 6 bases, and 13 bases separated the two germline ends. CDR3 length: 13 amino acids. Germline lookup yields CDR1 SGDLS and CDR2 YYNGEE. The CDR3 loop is CASSPGPVPEAFF. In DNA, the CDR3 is TGTGCCAGCAGCCCCGGACCTGTCCCTGAAGCTTTCTTT. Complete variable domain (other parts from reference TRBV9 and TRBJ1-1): DSGVTQTPKHLITATGQRVTLRCSPRSGDLSVYWYQQSLDQGLQFLIQYYNGEERAKGNILERFSAQQFPDLHSELNLSSLELGDSALYFCASSPGPVPEAFFGQGTRLTVV.

The CDR3 DNA follows: TGTGCCAGCAGTGGACAGGGAGGGGGCACTGAAGCTTTCTTT. Protein product: CASSGQGGGTEAFF. The V gene is TRBV12-3 or TRBV12-4, the J gene TRBJ1-1; 8 positions agree with TRBD1. J was trimmed by 4 bases and V by 5 bases; bases with no gene match: 6. The CDR3 has 14 amino acids.

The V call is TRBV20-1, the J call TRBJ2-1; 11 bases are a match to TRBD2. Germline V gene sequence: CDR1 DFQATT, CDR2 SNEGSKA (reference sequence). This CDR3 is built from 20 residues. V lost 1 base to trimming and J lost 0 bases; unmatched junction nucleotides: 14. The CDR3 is CSARGRRLAGMESSYNEQFF. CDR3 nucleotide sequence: TGCAGTGCTAGAGGCCGTCGACTAGCGGGGATGGAAAGCTCCTACAATGAGCAGTTCTTC.

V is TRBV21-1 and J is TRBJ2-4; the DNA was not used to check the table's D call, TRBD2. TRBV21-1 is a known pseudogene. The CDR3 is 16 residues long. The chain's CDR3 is CASSTLGLAGGVEQYF. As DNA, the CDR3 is TGTGCCAGCAGCACCTTAGGACTAGCGGGAGGGGTAGAGCAGTACTTC.

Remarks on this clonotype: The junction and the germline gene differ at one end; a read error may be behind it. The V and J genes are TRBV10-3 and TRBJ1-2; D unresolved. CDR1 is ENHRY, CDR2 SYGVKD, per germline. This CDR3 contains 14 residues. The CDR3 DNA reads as TGTGCCGTCAGTGCGGGGATGGCGAACTATGGCTACACCTTC. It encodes CAVSAGMANYGYTF.

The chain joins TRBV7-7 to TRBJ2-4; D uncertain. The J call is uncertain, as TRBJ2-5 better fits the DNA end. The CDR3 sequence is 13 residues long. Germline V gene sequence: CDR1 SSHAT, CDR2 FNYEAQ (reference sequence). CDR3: CASSVSNGETQYF. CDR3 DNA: TGTGCCAGCAGCGTAAGTAACGGGGAGACCCAGTACTTC.

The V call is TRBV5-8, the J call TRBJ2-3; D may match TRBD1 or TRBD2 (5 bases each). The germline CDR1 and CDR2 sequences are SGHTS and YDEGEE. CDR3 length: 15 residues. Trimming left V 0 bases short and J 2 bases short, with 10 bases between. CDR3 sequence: CASSLGGSPTDTQYF. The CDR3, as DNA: TGTGCCAGCAGCTTGGGGGGGTCCCCCACAGATACGCAGTATTTT.

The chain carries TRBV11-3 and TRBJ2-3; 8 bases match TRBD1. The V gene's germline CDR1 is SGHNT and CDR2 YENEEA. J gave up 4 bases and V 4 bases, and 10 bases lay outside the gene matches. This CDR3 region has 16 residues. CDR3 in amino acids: CASSSRGQMGADTQYF. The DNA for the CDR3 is TGTGCCAGCAGCTCCAGGGGGCAGATGGGCGCAGATACGCAGTATTTT.

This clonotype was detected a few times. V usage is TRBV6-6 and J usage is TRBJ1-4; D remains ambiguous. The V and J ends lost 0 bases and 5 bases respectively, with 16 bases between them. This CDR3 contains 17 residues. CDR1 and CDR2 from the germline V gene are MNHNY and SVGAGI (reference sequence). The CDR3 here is CASSYSPYAVGNEKLFF. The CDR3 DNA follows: TGTGCCAGCAGTTACTCCCCATACGCGGTAGGGAATGAAAAACTGTTTTTT.

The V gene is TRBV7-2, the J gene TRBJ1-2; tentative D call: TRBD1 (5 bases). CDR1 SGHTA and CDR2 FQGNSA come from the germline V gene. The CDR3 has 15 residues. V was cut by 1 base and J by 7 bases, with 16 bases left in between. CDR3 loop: CASSLGPGQGGGYTF. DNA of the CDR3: TGTGCCAGCAGCTTAGGCCCTGGGCAGGGAGGTGGCTACACCTTC. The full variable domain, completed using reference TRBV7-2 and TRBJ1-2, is GAGVSQSPSNKVTEKGKDVELRCDPISGHTALYWYRQSLGQGLEFLIYFQGNSAPDKSGLPSDRFSAERTGGSVSTLTIQRTQQEDSAVYLCASSLGPGQGGGYTFGSGTRLTVV.

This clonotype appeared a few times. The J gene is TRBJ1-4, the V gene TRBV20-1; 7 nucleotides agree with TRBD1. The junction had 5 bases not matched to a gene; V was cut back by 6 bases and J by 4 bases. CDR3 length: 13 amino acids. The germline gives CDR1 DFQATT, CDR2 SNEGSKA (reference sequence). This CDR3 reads CSARDSINEKLFF. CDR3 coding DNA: TGCAGTGCCAGGGACAGTATTAATGAAAAACTGTTTTTT.

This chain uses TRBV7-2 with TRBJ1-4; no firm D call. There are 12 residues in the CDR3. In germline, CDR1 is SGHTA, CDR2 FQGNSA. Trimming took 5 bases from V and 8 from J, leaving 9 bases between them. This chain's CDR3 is CASSKNREKLFF. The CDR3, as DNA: TGTGCCAGCAGCAAAAATAGGGAAAAACTGTTTTTT. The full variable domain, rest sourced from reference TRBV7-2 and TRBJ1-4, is GAGVSQSPSNKVTEKGKDVELRCDPISGHTALYWYRQSLGQGLEFLIYFQGNSAPDKSGLPSDRFSAERTGGSVSTLTIQRTQQEDSAVYLCASSKNREKLFFGSGTQLSVL.

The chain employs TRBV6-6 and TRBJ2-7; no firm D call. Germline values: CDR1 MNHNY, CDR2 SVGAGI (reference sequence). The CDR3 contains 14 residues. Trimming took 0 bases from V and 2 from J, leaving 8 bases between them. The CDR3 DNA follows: TGTGCCAGCAGTTACTCGAATCTACCCTACGAGCAGTACTTC. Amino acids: CASSYSNLPYEQYF.

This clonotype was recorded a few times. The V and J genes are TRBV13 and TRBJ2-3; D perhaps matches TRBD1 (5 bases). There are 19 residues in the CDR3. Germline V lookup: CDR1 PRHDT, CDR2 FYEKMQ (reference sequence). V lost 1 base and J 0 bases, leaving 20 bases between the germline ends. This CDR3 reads CASSLVWGRTFHSTDTQYF. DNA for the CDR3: TGTGCCAGCAGCTTAGTTTGGGGTCGGACATTCCATAGCACAGATACGCAGTATTTT.

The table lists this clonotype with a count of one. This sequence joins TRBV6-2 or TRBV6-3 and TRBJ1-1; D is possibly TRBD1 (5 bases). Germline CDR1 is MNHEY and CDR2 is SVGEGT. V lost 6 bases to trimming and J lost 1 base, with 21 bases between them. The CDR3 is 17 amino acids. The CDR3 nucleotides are TGTGCCAGCAGCAAAAACGCCGGGGGACCGGAGAACACTGAAGCTTTCTTT. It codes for CASSKNAGGPENTEAFF.

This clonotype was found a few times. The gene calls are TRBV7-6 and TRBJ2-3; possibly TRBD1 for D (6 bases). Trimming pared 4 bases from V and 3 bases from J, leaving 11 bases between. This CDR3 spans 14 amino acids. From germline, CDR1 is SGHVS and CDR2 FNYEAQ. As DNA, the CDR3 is TGTGCCAGCAGCTCTCGGGACATGACAGATACGCAGTATTTT. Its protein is CASSSRDMTDTQYF.

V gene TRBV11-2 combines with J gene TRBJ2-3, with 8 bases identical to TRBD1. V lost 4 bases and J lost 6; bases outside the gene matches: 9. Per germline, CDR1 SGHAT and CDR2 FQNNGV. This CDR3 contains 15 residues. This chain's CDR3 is CASSYGQGQWDTQYF. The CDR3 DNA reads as TGTGCCAGCAGCTACGGACAGGGCCAGTGGGATACGCAGTATTTT.

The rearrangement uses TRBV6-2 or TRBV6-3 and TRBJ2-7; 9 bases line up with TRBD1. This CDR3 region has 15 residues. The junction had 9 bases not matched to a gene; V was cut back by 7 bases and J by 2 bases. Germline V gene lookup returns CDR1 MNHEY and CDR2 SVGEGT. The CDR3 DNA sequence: TGTGCCAGCACGCCCGGGACAGGGAAGACCTACGAGCAGTACTTC. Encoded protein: CASTPGTGKTYEQYF.

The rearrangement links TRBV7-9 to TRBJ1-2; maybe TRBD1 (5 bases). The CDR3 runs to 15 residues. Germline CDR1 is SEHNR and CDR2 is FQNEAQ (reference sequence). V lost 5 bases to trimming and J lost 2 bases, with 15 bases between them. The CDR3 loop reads CASSQTGAPNYGYTF. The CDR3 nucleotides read TGTGCCAGCAGCCAGACCGGGGCCCCGAACTATGGCTACACCTTC.

CDR3 amino acids: CASSETGASTDTQYF. For the CDR3, the DNA is TGTGCCAGCAGCGAGACAGGGGCGAGCACAGATACGCAGTATTTT. The chain employs TRBV3-1 and TRBJ2-3, with 8 nucleotides matching TRBD1. This CDR3 spans 15 amino acids. Germline V gene data show CDR1 as LGHDT and CDR2 as YNNKEL (reference sequence). V lost 5 bases and J lost 0; bases outside the gene matches: 4.